Listed below are T cell receptor beta chains from one sample, sequenced in a study of persistence of HIV-infected CD4 T cells. The protocol was immunoSEQ multiplex PCR, while the TCRdb copy is restricted to in-frame clones and leaves out a portion. Among under 35,000 clones, roughly 70% were seen once, and the ten largest hold roughly 1.3%. No antigen is known for these receptors. This specimen consisted of CD4+ T cells sorted from PBMCs after roughly 20-hour stimulation, obtained from a patient who received antiretroviral therapy. The origin of the receptors is an adult man with HIV who was CMV-seropositive. CDR3s leave out the opening cysteine and the closing phenylalanine or tryptophan.

J: TRBJ1-6; V: TRBV7-9; CDR3: ASNSLGDGNSPLH
J: TRBJ1-4; V: TRBV5-6; CDR3: ASRPGQTTNEKLF
J: TRBJ1-6; V: TRBV9; CDR3: ASSVTGNSPLH
J: TRBJ1-1; V: TRBV7-2; CDR3: ASSFATGMNTEAF
J: TRBJ2-1; V: TRBV6-5; CDR3: ASSPGGGNEQF
J: TRBJ2-3; V: TRBV11-2; CDR3: ASRPEFGDTQY
J: TRBJ2-1; V: TRBV18; CDR3: ASSSLGGDEQF
J: TRBJ1-6; V: TRBV27; CDR3: ASSSRQVANSYNSPLH
J: TRBJ1-5; V: TRBV19; CDR3: ASDTGGVHQPQH
J: TRBJ1-1; V: TRBV27; CDR3: ASSLVGSGTEAF
J: TRBJ1-2; V: TRBV28; CDR3: ASSWGKTANGYT
J: TRBJ1-3; V: TRBV19; CDR3: AAGGGPGNTIY
J: TRBJ2-2; V: TRBV29-1; CDR3: SGRGNTGELF
J: TRBJ1-2; V: TRBV27; CDR3: ASSPERGRRYGYT
J: TRBJ2-7; V: TRBV27; CDR3: ASSLSRARKGPNVSYEQY
J: TRBJ2-1; V: TRBV5-1; CDR3: ASSFHETFYNEQF
J: TRBJ2-1; V: TRBV5-1; CDR3: ASRGGYNEQF
J: TRBJ1-1; V: TRBV7-9; CDR3: ASSPGGSRARVTEAF
J: TRBJ1-5; V: TRBV6-5; CDR3: ASSYGVDSNQPQH
J: TRBJ1-3; V: TRBV9; CDR3: ASSVEPSSSGNTIY
J: TRBJ1-2; V: TRBV6-5; CDR3: ASSYARARGYT
J: TRBJ2-3; V: TRBV3-1/TRBV3-2; CDR3: ASSPQGDTQY
J: TRBJ1-5; V: TRBV3-1/TRBV3-2; CDR3: ASSQTGSNQPQH
J: TRBJ1-1; V: TRBV28; CDR3: ASTAAFEAF
J: TRBJ1-5; V: TRBV29-1; CDR3: SVAGSNQPQH
J: TRBJ1-1; V: TRBV20-1; CDR3: SASISGRMNTEAF
J: TRBJ2-7; V: TRBV7-8; CDR3: ASSPTPYEQY
J: TRBJ1-1; V: TRBV4-2; CDR3: ASSRGQGMNTEAF
J: TRBJ1-2; V: TRBV24-1; CDR3: ATSDFRDRGRIFYGYT
J: TRBJ2-3; V: TRBV19; CDR3: ASSARRTGTADTQY
J: TRBJ1-5; V: TRBV7-9; CDR3: ASSLALSGSNQPQH
J: TRBJ1-1; V: TRBV24-1; CDR3: ATSDPGQGSSEAF
J: TRBJ1-2; V: TRBV6-5; CDR3: ASLGGGFNYGYT
J: TRBJ2-2; V: TRBV28; CDR3: ASSLFSGAGVNTGELF
J: TRBJ1-2; V: TRBV5-1; CDR3: ASSLGQGFRNGYT
J: TRBJ1-1; V: TRBV6-5; CDR3: ASKLVRARTEAF
J: TRBJ2-1; V: TRBV6-6; CDR3: ASNAESYNEQF
J: TRBJ2-3; V: TRBV15; CDR3: ATKGGVTDTQY
J: TRBJ1-5; V: TRBV6-5; CDR3: ASSLVGSGNQPQH
J: TRBJ2-5; V: TRBV7-6; CDR3: ASSLAEEETQY
J: TRBJ2-1; V: TRBV10-1; CDR3: ASSESGTRTEYNEQF
J: TRBJ1-6; V: TRBV19; CDR3: ASSERSVNNSPLH
J: TRBJ1-5; V: TRBV19; CDR3: ASSIIKGSNQPQH
J: TRBJ2-7; V: TRBV4-1; CDR3: ASSQGLVGAYEQY
J: TRBJ2-2; V: TRBV19; CDR3: ASTMGEARTGELF
J: TRBJ2-2; V: TRBV6-6; CDR3: ASSYPGSTGELF
J: TRBJ2-7; V: TRBV7-8; CDR3: ASSQERVLPYEQY
J: TRBJ1-1; V: TRBV2; CDR3: ASRRVGQNTEAF
J: TRBJ2-3; V: TRBV7-3; CDR3: ASSLNPPGAGDSTDTQY
J: TRBJ2-7; V: TRBV24-1; CDR3: ATSDSTGGSYEQY
J: TRBJ2-3; V: TRBV5-5; CDR3: ASSLTQGSGESTDTQY
J: TRBJ1-1; V: TRBV19; CDR3: ASMGGGLNTEAF
J: TRBJ2-1; V: TRBV28; CDR3: ASNKFLGDRDSYNEQF
J: TRBJ2-7; V: TRBV7-6; CDR3: ASSLSAGLSSYEQY
J: TRBJ1-1; V: TRBV7-6; CDR3: ASSADTNTEAF
J: TRBJ1-5; V: TRBV24-1; CDR3: ATSARTGLQPQH
J: TRBJ1-1; V: TRBV12-3/TRBV12-4; CDR3: ASSSRSNTEAF
J: TRBJ2-1; V: TRBV4-1; CDR3: ASSPLAGGYEQF